This TCR beta chain was obtained from a study of blood T cell repertoires in COVID-19. Study background: Acute and convalescent COVID-19 specimens originated in the United States, Italy and Spain.

The junction had 4 bases not matched to a gene; V was cut back by 0 bases and J by 5 bases. The CDR3 extends over 16 amino acids. Per the germline V gene, CDR1 is KGHSH and CDR2 is LQKENI. Sequencing used immunoSEQ multiplex PCR; TCRdb keeps in-frame clones, though not all of them. This sample has about 230,000 clones, with approximately 82% found just once. The TCR comes from an elderly man with acute or convalescent COVID-19. This chain connects TRBV18 to TRBJ2-2; 9 nucleotides line up with TRBD2. Sample: peripheral blood. As DNA, the CDR3 is TGTGCCAGCTCACCACCGGAGCGGGGGGTGACCGGGGAGCTGTTTTTT. It translates to CASSPPERGVTGELFF.